A selection of T cell receptor beta chains follows, all from one sample in a study of Graves' ophthalmopathy and Graves' hyperthyroidism. Each CDR3 protein gets one entry after TCRdb re-called the multiplex PCR reads with MiXCR. The table records roughly 300,000 distinct CDR3 sequences, 17% of them present only once. Sequencing was done on a sample of peripheral blood. All receptors come from an adult man with Graves' ophthalmopathy. CDR3s include the opening cysteine and the closing phenylalanine or tryptophan. The D gene is left open where the match is weak. Only some rows state a clone size, as once, few, many or a class for expanded clones.

clone size	V gene	J gene	D gene	CDR3 protein	CDR3 DNA
many	TRBV2	TRBJ2-7	TRBD1	CASRQGAGEQYF	TGTGCCAGCAGACAGGGGGCTGGGGAGCAGTACTTC
many	TRBV6-1	TRBJ1-1	-	CASSERTGPMNTEAFF	TGTGCCAGCAGCGAACGGACGGGTCCTATGAACACTGAAGCTTTCTTT
many	TRBV6-5	TRBJ1-2	-	CASSYALRANYGYTF	TGTGCCAGCAGTTATGCCCTTAGAGCTAACTATGGCTACACCTTC
many	TRBV27	TRBJ1-5	-	CASSFLRDQPQHF	TGTGCCAGCAGTTTTCTCAGGGACCAGCCCCAGCATTTT
many	TRBV29-1	TRBJ2-7	-	CSVERRPYEQYF	TGCAGCGTAGAACGAAGACCCTACGAGCAGTACTTC
many	TRBV5-1	TRBJ2-4	-	CASSLGKNIQYF	TGCGCCAGCAGCTTGGGGAAAAACATTCAGTACTTC
-	TRBV5-1	TRBJ2-5	-	CASSSTQVLLQETQYF	TGCGCCAGCAGCTCAACCCAGGTACTACTCCAAGAGACCCAGTACTTC
-	TRBV3-1	TRBJ1-6	TRBD1	CASSPRQGARNSPLHF	TGTGCCAGCAGCCCCCGACAGGGGGCAAGAAATTCACCCCTCCACTTT
many	TRBV6-1	TRBJ1-5	-	CASKGTLNQPQHF	TGTGCCAGCAAGGGGACGCTCAATCAGCCCCAGCATTTT
many	TRBV4-2	TRBJ2-5	-	CASSPQRLQETQYF	TGTGCCAGCAGCCCCCAGCGCCTCCAAGAGACCCAGTACTTC
many	TRBV11-2	TRBJ1-2	-	CASSQDWEAGRQGYTF	TGTGCCAGCAGCCAAGATTGGGAAGCGGGTCGTCAGGGCTACACCTTC
many	TRBV18	TRBJ2-5	-	CASSQDIGVSGETQYF	TGTGCCAGCTCACAGGACATTGGGGTATCAGGGGAGACCCAGTACTTC
many	TRBV20-1	TRBJ1-1	-	CSARAPQTDQAFF	TGCAGTGCTAGAGCGCCCCAAACGGACCAAGCTTTCTTT
many	TRBV30	TRBJ1-1	-	CAWSVRGEAFF	TGTGCCTGGAGTGTACGGGGTGAGGCTTTCTTT
many	TRBV7-3	TRBJ1-6	-	CASSADTSYNSPLHF	TGTGCCAGCAGCGCGGACACCTCCTATAATTCACCCCTCCACTTT
many	TRBV20-1	TRBJ1-5	-	CSARDYSLLDHQPQHF	TGCAGTGCTAGGGACTATTCACTCCTGGACCATCAGCCCCAGCATTTT
many	TRBV19	TRBJ1-3	-	CASSRGATGGNTIYF	TGTGCCAGTAGTAGGGGGGCGACCGGTGGAAACACCATATATTTT
-	TRBV12-3/TRBV12-4	TRBJ1-2	TRBD1	CASSPTGGVYGYTF	TGTGCCAGCAGTCCGACAGGGGGCGTCTATGGCTACACCTTC
many	TRBV12-3/TRBV12-4	TRBJ2-5	-	CASSSPEGQETQYF	TGTGCCAGCAGTTCCCCCGAGGGGCAAGAGACCCAGTACTTC
many	TRBV9	TRBJ1-3	-	CASSPHPRDGGGNTIYF	TGTGCCAGCAGCCCTCACCCTCGAGATGGCGGTGGAAACACCATATATTTT
-	TRBV6-1	TRBJ1-5	TRBD1	CASSAHGTGYGNQPQHF	TGTGCCAGCAGTGCCCACGGGACAGGGTATGGCAATCAGCCCCAGCATTTT
many	TRBV6-5	TRBJ1-6	-	CASSYSPENSPLHF	TGTGCCAGCAGTTACTCGCCGGAGAATTCACCCCTCCACTTT
many	TRBV30	TRBJ2-1	TRBD2	CAWSQGLATHNEQFF	TGTGCCTGGAGTCAAGGACTAGCGACACACAATGAGCAGTTCTTC
many	TRBV5-1	TRBJ1-1	-	CASSLVSRGYTEAFF	TGCGCCAGCAGCTTGGTGAGTCGGGGTTACACTGAAGCTTTCTTT
many	TRBV11-3	TRBJ1-5	-	CASSLGGRGINQPQHF	TGTGCCAGCAGCTTAGGAGGGAGGGGTATCAATCAGCCCCAGCATTTT
many	TRBV28	TRBJ2-7	TRBD2	CASSVPSGGSYEQYF	TGTGCCAGCAGTGTACCTAGCGGGGGCTCCTACGAGCAGTACTTC
many	TRBV30	TRBJ1-2	-	CAWSWERDGYTF	TGTGCCTGGAGCTGGGAGCGAGATGGCTACACCTTC
many	TRBV28	TRBJ2-7	TRBD2	CASSWRGSSYEQYF	TGTGCCAGCAGTTGGCGGGGGAGCTCCTACGAGCAGTACTTC
few	TRBV4-3	TRBJ1-2	-	CASSQDRTYYGYTF	TGCGCCAGCAGCCAAGACAGGACCTACTATGGCTACACCTTC
many	TRBV29-1	TRBJ2-7	TRBD1	CSAETGGFYEQYF	TGCAGCGCCGAGACAGGGGGGTTCTACGAGCAGTACTTC
many	TRBV6-2/TRBV6-3	TRBJ1-2	TRBD1	CASSRGTGYGYTF	TGTGCCAGCAGTCGAGGGACAGGCTATGGCTACACCTTC
many	TRBV4-2	TRBJ1-1	TRBD1	CASSQTNRGSEAFF	TGTGCCAGCAGCCAAACCAACAGGGGCAGTGAAGCTTTCTTT
few	TRBV12-3/TRBV12-4	TRBJ2-7	-	CASSPSSGTLLRGQYF	TGTGCCAGCAGTCCCTCATCCGGGACATTGCTACGAGGGCAGTACTTC
-	TRBV7-9	TRBJ2-4	-	CASSSLTDIQYF	TGTGCCAGCAGCTCCCTTACGGACATTCAGTACTTC
many	TRBV29-1	TRBJ1-5	-	CSVGGTGNQPQHF	TGCAGCGTTGGCGGGACCGGCAATCAGCCCCAGCATTTT
many	TRBV4-1	TRBJ2-2	TRBD1	CASQRQGGTLNTGELFF	TGCGCCAGCCAACGACAGGGGGGGACCTTAAACACCGGGGAGCTGTTTTTT
many	TRBV6-2/TRBV6-3	TRBJ2-4	TRBD1	CASSRPTGRNIQYF	TGTGCCAGCAGTAGACCGACAGGGCGGAACATTCAGTACTTC
-	TRBV11-2	TRBJ2-7	TRBD2	CASAPGPGLAVFEQYF	TGTGCCAGCGCTCCCGGGCCGGGACTAGCAGTTTTCGAGCAGTACTTC
few	TRBV4-3	TRBJ2-2	-	CASSPRHQRRDGELFF	TGCGCCAGCAGCCCTCGACATCAACGGAGGGACGGGGAGCTGTTTTTT
many	TRBV30	TRBJ2-2	TRBD1	CAWSTGQDHGGELFF	TGTGCCTGGAGTACAGGACAGGACCATGGCGGGGAGCTGTTTTTT
many	TRBV11-2	TRBJ1-2	-	CASSPTGEIYGYTF	TGTGCCAGCAGCCCGACAGGAGAAATCTATGGCTACACCTTC
few	TRBV19	TRBJ1-1	-	CASSPAAGVHTEAFF	TGTGCCAGTAGCCCGGCCGCAGGGGTCCACACTGAAGCTTTCTTT
few	TRBV3-1	TRBJ1-2	-	CASTPNPGARGYTF	TGTGCCAGCACCCCGAACCCGGGGGCTCGGGGCTACACCTTC
few	TRBV20-1	TRBJ1-2	-	CSAPPGGYTF	TGCAGTGCTCCGCCGGGTGGCTACACCTTC
-	TRBV6-1	TRBJ2-5	TRBD2	CASRLRSLAGIETQYF	TGTGCCAGCAGGCTAAGGTCGCTAGCGGGAATAGAGACCCAGTACTTC
many	TRBV10-3	TRBJ2-7	-	CAISVWGSGSYEQYF	TGTGCCATCAGTGTGTGGGGGAGTGGATCCTACGAGCAGTACTTC
many	TRBV6-2/TRBV6-3	TRBJ1-5	TRBD1	CASSYSGGHQPQHF	TGTGCCAGCAGTTACTCAGGGGGCCATCAGCCCCAGCATTTT
-	TRBV28	TRBJ1-6	-	CASSKDRDRNSPLHF	TGTGCCAGCAGTAAAGACCGGGATCGAAATTCACCCCTCCACTTT
-	TRBV30	TRBJ1-1	-	CAWDQVNTEAFF	TGTGCCTGGGATCAGGTGAACACTGAAGCTTTCTTT